This T cell receptor (beta chain) was found in a study of blood T cell repertoires in COVID-19. In the study overall: Italy, Spain and the United States were the sources of the convalescent and acute COVID-19 samples. PBMCs, B-cell-depleted T cells, or T cells were the source of the cDNA or gDNA that made up the material.

The V end lost 3 bases, the J end lost 0 bases, and 10 bases lay between the germline ends. CDR1 SGHNT and CDR2 YYREEE come from the germline V gene (reference sequence). The CDR3 is 14 residues long. Study processing details: Reference gene primer amplification in the assay estimated nucleated cell counts. The method was immunoSEQ multiplex PCR; TCRdb's version includes in-frame clones alone and lacks a portion of them. The V and J calls and clone size come from that table; D and trimming were worked out from the DNA. Of 60,000 to 85,000 clones in the sample, about 88% were seen once. This clonotype originated in a man aged 50 or older with acute or convalescent COVID-19. The rearrangement joins TRBV5-4 to TRBJ2-7; D may be TRBD2 (6 bases). Sequenced sample: peripheral blood. The CDR3 DNA is TGTGCCAGCAGCTCGGGGGATAGCTCCTACGAGCAGTACTTC. It yields the protein CASSSGDSSYEQYF.